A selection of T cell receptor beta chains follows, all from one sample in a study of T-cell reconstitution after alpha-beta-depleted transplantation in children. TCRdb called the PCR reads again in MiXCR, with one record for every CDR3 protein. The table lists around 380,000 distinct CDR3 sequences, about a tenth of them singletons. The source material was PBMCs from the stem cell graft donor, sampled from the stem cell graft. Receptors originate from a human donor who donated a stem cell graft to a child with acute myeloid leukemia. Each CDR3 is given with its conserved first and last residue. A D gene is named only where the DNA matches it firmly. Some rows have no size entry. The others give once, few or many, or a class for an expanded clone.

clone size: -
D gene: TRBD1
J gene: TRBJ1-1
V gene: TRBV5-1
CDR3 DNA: TGCGCCAGCAGGGACGGACAGGGGAACACTGAAGCTTTCTTT
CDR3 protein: CASRDGQGNTEAFF

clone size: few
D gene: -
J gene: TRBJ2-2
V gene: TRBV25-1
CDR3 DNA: TGTGCCAGCAGTGAAAGGGTCGGGGAGCTGTTTTTT
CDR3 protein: CASSERVGELFF

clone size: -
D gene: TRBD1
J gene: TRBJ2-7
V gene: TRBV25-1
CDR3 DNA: TGTGCCAGCAGTGAAGACAGGGAGCACTTCTACGAGCAGTACTTC
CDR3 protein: CASSEDREHFYEQYF

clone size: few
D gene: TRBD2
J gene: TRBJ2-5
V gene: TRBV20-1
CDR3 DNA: TGCAGTGCTAGTATAGCGGGGGGGGTTCGCGAGACCCAGTACTTC
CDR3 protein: CSASIAGGVRETQYF

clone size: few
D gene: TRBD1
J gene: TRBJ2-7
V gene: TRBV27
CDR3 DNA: TGTGCCAGCAGTTTAGTGGGACAGGGGTTATACGAGCAGTACTTC
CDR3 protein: CASSLVGQGLYEQYF

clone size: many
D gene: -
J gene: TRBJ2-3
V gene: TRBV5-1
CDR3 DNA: TGCGCCAGCAGCTTACCTGGAGATACGCAGTATTTT
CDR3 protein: CASSLPGDTQYF

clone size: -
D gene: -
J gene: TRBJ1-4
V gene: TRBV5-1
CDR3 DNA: TGCGCCAGCAGCACCGGTGGGGCATTGGGAAAACTGTTTTTT
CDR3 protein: CASSTGGALGKLFF

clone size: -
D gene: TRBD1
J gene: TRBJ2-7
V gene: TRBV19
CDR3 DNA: TGTGCCAGTAGTATCGGACAGGGGGGACCCTATCCCTACGAGCAGTACTTC
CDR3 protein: CASSIGQGGPYPYEQYF

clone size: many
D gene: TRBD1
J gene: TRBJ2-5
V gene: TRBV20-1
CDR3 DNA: TGCAGTGCTAGAGATAGTGGGACAGGACAAGAGACCCAGTACTTC
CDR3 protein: CSARDSGTGQETQYF

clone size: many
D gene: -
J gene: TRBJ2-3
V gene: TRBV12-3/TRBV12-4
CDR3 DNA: TGTGCCAGCAGTATCTCCGGAGGCACAGATACGCAGTATTTT
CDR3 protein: CASSISGGTDTQYF

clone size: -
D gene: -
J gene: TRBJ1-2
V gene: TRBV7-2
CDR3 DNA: TGTGCCAGCAGCTTAGAGACAGGCCCCTATGGCTACACCTTC
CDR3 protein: CASSLETGPYGYTF

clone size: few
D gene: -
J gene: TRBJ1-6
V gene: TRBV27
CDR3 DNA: TGTGCCAGCAGTTATCAGTCTAATTCACCCCTCCACTTT
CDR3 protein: CASSYQSNSPLHF

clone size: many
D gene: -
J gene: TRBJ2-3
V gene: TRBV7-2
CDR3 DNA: TGTGCCAGCAGCTTAGAGGGGAGTAGCACAGATACGCAGTATTTT
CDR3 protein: CASSLEGSSTDTQYF

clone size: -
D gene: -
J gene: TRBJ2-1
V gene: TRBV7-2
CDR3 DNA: TGTGCCAGCAGCAAGACAGGGGAGGGCCCCTACAATGAGCAGTTCTTC
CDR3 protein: CASSKTGEGPYNEQFF

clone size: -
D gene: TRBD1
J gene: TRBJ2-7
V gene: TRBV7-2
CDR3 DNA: TGTGCCAGCAGCCTCGGGACAGGCACATCCTACGAGCAGTACTTC
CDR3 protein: CASSLGTGTSYEQYF

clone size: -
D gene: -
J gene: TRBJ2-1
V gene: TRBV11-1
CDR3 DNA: TGTGCCAGCAGCTTAGGTATCTTATCGACGAGCTCCTACAATGAGCAGTTCTTC
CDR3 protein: CASSLGILSTSSYNEQFF

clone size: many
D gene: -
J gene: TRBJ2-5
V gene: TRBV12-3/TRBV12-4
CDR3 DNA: TGTGCCAGCAGTCGAGTTCCGGGGAAAGAGACCCAGTACTTC
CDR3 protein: CASSRVPGKETQYF

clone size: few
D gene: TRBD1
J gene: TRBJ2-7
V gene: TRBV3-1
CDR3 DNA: TGTGCCAGCAGCCAAACCCCACTCATCCGGGACAGGGCCTACGAGCAGTACTTC
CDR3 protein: CASSQTPLIRDRAYEQYF

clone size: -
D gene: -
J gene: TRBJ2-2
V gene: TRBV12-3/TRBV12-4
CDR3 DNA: TGTGCCAGCAGTTTTCCGGATGCCGGGGAGCTGTTTTTT
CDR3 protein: CASSFPDAGELFF

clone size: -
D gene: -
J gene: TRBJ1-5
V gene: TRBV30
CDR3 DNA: TGTGCCTGGACAGGAGGCTTTGGTCAGCCCCAGCATTTT
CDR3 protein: CAWTGGFGQPQHF

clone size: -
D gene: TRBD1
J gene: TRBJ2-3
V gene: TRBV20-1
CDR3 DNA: TGCAGTGCTACGGGGACAGGGCTTACAGATACGCAGTATTTT
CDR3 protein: CSATGTGLTDTQYF

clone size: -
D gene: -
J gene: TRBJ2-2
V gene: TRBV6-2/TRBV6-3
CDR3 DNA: TGTGCCAGCAGTTACTCGACATTCAGGAGATTAAGCACCGGGGAGCTGTTTTTT
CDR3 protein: CASSYSTFRRLSTGELFF

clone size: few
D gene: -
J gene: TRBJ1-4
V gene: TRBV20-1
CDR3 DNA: TGCAGTGCTAGGGAGGGGGGTGAAAAACTGTTTTTT
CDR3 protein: CSAREGGEKLFF

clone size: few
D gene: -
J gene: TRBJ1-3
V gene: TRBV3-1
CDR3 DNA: TGTGCCAGCAGCCAAGATGGAAGGGGAGCTGGAAACACCATATATTTT
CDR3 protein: CASSQDGRGAGNTIYF

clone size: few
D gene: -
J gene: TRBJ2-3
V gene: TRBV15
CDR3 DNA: TGTGCCACCAGCACCCAAGCGCGGCGGAGCACAGATACGCAGTATTTT
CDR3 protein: CATSTQARRSTDTQYF

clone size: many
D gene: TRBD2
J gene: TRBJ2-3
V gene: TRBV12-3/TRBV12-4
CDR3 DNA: TGTGCCAGCAGTGTCCTAGCGGGATCAGATACGCAGTATTTT
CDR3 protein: CASSVLAGSDTQYF

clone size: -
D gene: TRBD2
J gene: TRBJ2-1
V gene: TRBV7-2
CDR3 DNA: TGTGCCAGCAGCTTAGTTGGCGGGGGGCGATACAATGAGCAGTTCTTC
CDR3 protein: CASSLVGGGRYNEQFF

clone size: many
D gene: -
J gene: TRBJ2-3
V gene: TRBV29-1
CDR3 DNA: TGCAGCGTTGAAGATCGCACCTCCACTACGCAGTATTTT
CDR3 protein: CSVEDRTSTTQYF

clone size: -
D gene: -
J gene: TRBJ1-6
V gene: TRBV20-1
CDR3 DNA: TGCAGTGCTCAGGGACGAACCGCTAATTCACCCCTCCACTTT
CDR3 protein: CSAQGRTANSPLHF